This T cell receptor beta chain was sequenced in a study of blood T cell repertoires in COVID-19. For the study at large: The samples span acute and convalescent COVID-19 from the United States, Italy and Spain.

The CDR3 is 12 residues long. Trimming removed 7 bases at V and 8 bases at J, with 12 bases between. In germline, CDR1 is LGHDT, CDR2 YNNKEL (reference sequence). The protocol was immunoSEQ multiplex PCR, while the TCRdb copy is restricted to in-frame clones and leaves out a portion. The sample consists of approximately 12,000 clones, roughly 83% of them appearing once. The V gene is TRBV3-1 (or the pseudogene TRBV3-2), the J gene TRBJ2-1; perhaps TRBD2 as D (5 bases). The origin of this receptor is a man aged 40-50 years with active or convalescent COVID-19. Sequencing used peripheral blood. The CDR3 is CASNSYGDEQFF. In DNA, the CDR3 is TGTGCCAGCAATTCCTACGGGGATGAGCAGTTCTTC.